This T cell receptor beta chain was sequenced for a study of blood T cells in healthy people across ages (dated by TCRdb to between 2015 and 2017). Regarding the complete study: In model experiments, template switching captured roughly one uniquely barcoded TCR beta cDNA molecule for every two T cells. Using deep sequencing normalized with unique cDNA molecular identifiers, the study measured how TCR beta repertoire diversity changes with age. The donors were split into four age groups: young (average about 15 years), middle-aged (about 40), aged (about 62) and long-lived (approximately 80). For two donors (one aged 18 to 30 and one aged 80 or older), the study analyzed two additional independent replicas of 1 million unique cDNA reads from the same blood draw. General findings and caveats noted by the study authors: A strong correlation was found between observed TCR beta diversity and the percentage of naive T cells measured by flow cytometry. Since profiling was done on bulk unsorted PBMCs, naive and antigen-experienced compartments could not be conclusively compared. The CMV infection status of donors was not known, potentially confounding age-related changes in expanded clonotypes. Estimates of total diversity based on one million sequenced T cells were regarded as lower bounds and as underestimates. As age increased, observed TCR beta diversity per million T cells dropped in a roughly linear way, and a significant reduction was already evident by age roughly 40. Compared with the aged group, the long-lived group had more naive CD4+ T cells, fewer expanded clones and increased TCR diversity, a pattern suggesting age selection.

To prepare the library, 5' RACE was applied. TCRdb lists the instrument as Illumina HiSeq 2500. A second PCR of roughly 6 to 12 cycles was run with a J-beta primer mix and a sample-barcoded 5' primer. A template-switch 5' adaptor carrying 12 random nucleotides introduced a unique molecular identifier onto each TCR beta cDNA molecule. Each sample yielded at least 3 million CDR3-containing paired-end reads. The Mint cDNA synthesis kit, primed by a TRBC-specific oligonucleotide, was used to synthesize first-strand cDNA from all RNA. After uracil-DNA glycosylase treatment, a first 18-cycle PCR used universal primers M1SS and BC2_uni_R on all cDNA. Processing in the source paper ran as follows. For normalization, 1 million high-quality reads, each with a distinct molecular identifier, were randomly selected from each sample. Reads sharing molecular identifiers were discarded rather than binned into consensus sequences. MiTCR, set to a Q25 quality threshold and the strictest error-elimination algorithm, was used for CDR3 identification, clonotype clustering and error correction. A nonparametric unseen species model with Euler transformation was used to estimate lower-bound total TCR beta diversity. The public sequencing data were trimmed at Q25 with fastp and processed into clonotypes with MiXCR by TCRdb, which kept only in-frame beta chains. Each entry is one CDR3 protein sequence, shown with its most common DNA and genes. The V and J calls were not made by the authors but by TCRdb's processing. This sample comprises around 700,000 distinct CDR3 sequences, roughly 25% of them detected only once. The top ten hold 9.4% of the sample.

About this clonotype: This clone's antigen is unknown. There are no base qualities to consult, and no much larger clone falls within one base.

As encoded in the germline V gene, CDR1 is MDHEN while CDR2 is SYDVKM. V is pared back by 11 bases and J by 3 bases, with 11 bases lying between the germline termini. From the cysteine up to the phenylalanine, the CDR3 has a length of 12 residues. Only the CDR3 portion is preserved as DNA: 36 bases, with reading frame beginning at the first base. The roughly 39 donors, aged about 6 to 95 years, were systemically healthy Caucasian individuals from Russia. About 10 milliliters of peripheral blood were drawn from each donor into EDTA-treated Vacutainer tubes. Ficoll-Paque density-gradient centrifugation was used to isolate PBMCs, with at least 6.5 million per sample. Total RNA, at least 6 micrograms per sample, was extracted from PBMCs with Trizol reagent. The percentages of naive CD45RAhigh/CD27high T cells were determined by flow cytometry on a PBMC aliquot from every donor. These records were also assigned to another study, of T cells of mothers and their children. Drawing on the second study: Donors were nine systemically healthy Caucasian individuals: three mothers and their six children. cDNA synthesis used all of the extracted RNA, with approximately 1.4 ug of RNA in each 15 ul reaction. In the second PCR, sample barcodes and 2-4 random nucleotides were introduced via the M1S primer. Each mother yielded over 8.5 million TCR beta CDR3 reads and each child roughly 2.9 million reads. Thymic selection similarly shapes TCR recombination output in related and unrelated pairs, with minor effect from inherited differences. Normalized repertoire overlap in related mother-child pairs was always slightly higher than in unrelated mother-child pairs, but the difference was never significant. No persistent microchimeric T cell clones were found, with a detection sensitivity of 75 to 100 clones per million clonotypes. Deep NGS was used in the study to compare the TCR beta repertoires of mothers and children and to look for features that separate related mother-child pairs from unrelated individuals. On average, the children were approximately 11 +/- 4 years old, while the mothers were 40 +/- 4 years old. After adapter ligation was performed with NEBNext reagents, the libraries were sequenced on an Illumina HiSeq 2000 with 100+100 nt paired-end reads. To prevent cross-contamination, the mother and child libraries were prepared a month apart and were sequenced in separate runs. For each donor, somewhere between roughly 450,000 and 2,200,000 distinct TCR beta clonotypes were identified. Naive TCR beta clonotypes were estimated from low-frequency clonotypes matched to each donor's FACS-determined naive share, without sorting.

The sequence joins TRBV28 to TRBJ1-5; no D gene call is confident. This clonotype was sampled from a boy aged 10-17 years in good health. The sample consisted of blood. CDR3 region: CAAVGFNQPQHF. Here is the DNA: TGTGCCGCAGTGGGATTCAATCAGCCCCAGCATTTT. With all but the CDR3 taken from the reference TRBV28 and TRBJ1-5 genes, the full variable domain is: DVKVTQSSRYLVKRTGEKVFLECVQDMDHENMFWYRQDPGLGLRLIYFSYDVKMKEKGDIPEGYSVSREKKERFSLILESASTNQTSMYLCAAVGFNQPQHFGDGTRLSIL.